These 11 T cell receptor beta chains were all obtained from the same sample, sequenced in a study of cytomegalovirus exposure and HLA in healthy donors. Researchers ran the PCR with 60 Vbeta and 13 Jbeta primers. Using immunoSEQ multiplex PCR, the repertoire was profiled, and TCRdb retains in-frame clones only, with some absent. The sample has about 130,000 clones; about 80% are singletons. The specimen sequenced was PBMCs. The receptor source for this set is a man aged 30 to 45 in good health and CMV-seropositive.

The gene calls are TRBV9 and TRBJ1-1; TRBD1 aligns across 8 bases. This CDR3 has 17 residues. Germline values: CDR1 SGDLS, CDR2 YYNGEE. Germline trimming cut 3 bases from V and 5 bases from J; bases unmatched to any gene: 15. The CDR3 region has the DNA TGTGCCAGCAGCGCGACAGGGGCCTTTCGGACTGGGACTGAAGCTTTCTTT. Translating it yields CASSATGAFRTGTEAFF.

This clone occurred a few times. The V gene is TRBV18, the J gene TRBJ2-2, with D possibly matching TRBD1 (5 bases). CDR1 is KGHSH and CDR2 is LQKENI in the germline V gene. The CDR3 is 14 residues long. With 2 bases removed from V and 1 base from J, the gap between germline ends came to 5 bases. The CDR3 nucleotides are TGTGCCAGCTCACCAACAGGGAACACCGGGGAGCTGTTTTTT. Its protein is CASSPTGNTGELFF.

The V and J genes are TRBV27 and TRBJ2-3; 11 nucleotides line up with TRBD1. The CDR3 is 18 amino acids. Germline-derived CDR1 and CDR2 are MNHEY and SMNVEV (reference sequence). V shed 5 bases, J shed 2 bases, and the junction held 12 bases outside the gene matches. The CDR3 protein is CASSEDSRTGGFTDTQYF. The CDR3 DNA follows: TGTGCCAGCAGTGAGGATTCCAGGACAGGGGGCTTCACAGATACGCAGTATTTT.

This rearrangement joins TRBV18 to TRBJ2-5; weak D call: TRBD1 (6 bases). Germline CDR1 reads KGHSH; CDR2 reads LQKENI. V gave up 3 bases and J gave up 3 bases, with 11 bases separating them. The CDR3 sequence is 14 residues long. This CDR3 reads CASSPGAWEETQYF. The CDR3 nucleotides are TGTGCCAGCTCACCGGGGGCCTGGGAAGAGACCCAGTACTTC.

This clone was observed a single time. The chain combines TRBV30 with TRBJ2-7; unclear D gene. The CDR3 is 11 residues long. The V end lost 0 bases, the J end lost 3 bases, and 3 bases lay between the germline ends. Germline-derived CDR1 and CDR2 are GTSNPN and SVGIG (reference sequence). The CDR3 here is CAWSVYYEQYF. CDR3 DNA: TGTGCCTGGAGTGTATACTACGAGCAGTACTTC.

V usage is TRBV2 and J usage is TRBJ2-2; weak D call: TRBD2 (6 bases). Germline V gene data show CDR1 as SNHLY and CDR2 as FYNNEI. The germline V and J ends were trimmed by 5 bases and 7 bases, with 11 bases remaining between them. The CDR3 is 13 amino acids. CDR3 coding DNA: TGTGCCAGCAGTTGGGGTAGCGGCGGGGAGCTGTTTTTT. Translation gives CASSWGSGGELFF.

The gene calls are TRBV19 and TRBJ1-3; D gene unclear. Trimming removed 7 bases from V and 4 bases from J, with 17 bases in between. CDR3 length: 15 amino acids. Germline CDR1 reads LNHDA; CDR2 reads SQIVND (reference sequence). CDR3 amino acids: CASTIWAGYGNTIYF. DNA of the CDR3: TGTGCCAGTACCATTTGGGCAGGTTACGGAAACACCATATATTTT.

The chain employs TRBV5-1 and TRBJ2-1, with 9 bases fitting TRBD2. The CDR3 consists of 15 residues. CDR1 is SGHRS and CDR2 is YFSETQ in the germline V gene. V was clipped by 8 bases and J by 4 bases; unmatched bases: 10. CDR3 in DNA: TGCGCCAGTACTGAATTGAGCGGGGGGTACAATGAGCAGTTCTTC. Residues: CASTELSGGYNEQFF.

The chain couples TRBV7-2 to TRBJ2-7, with D possibly TRBD2 on 7 matching bases. CDR1 and CDR2 (germline): SGHTA, FQGNSA. The CDR3 totals 19 residues. Trimming stripped 3 bases from V and 1 base from J, with 25 bases between. The CDR3 sequence: CASSFISDIGGGPSYEQYF. The CDR3 region has the DNA TGTGCCAGCAGCTTTATCTCCGATATAGGGGGGGGTCCGTCCTACGAGCAGTACTTC.

The genes are TRBV19 and TRBJ1-5, with 7 bases aligning to TRBD1. Germline CDR1 reads LNHDA; CDR2 reads SQIVND (reference sequence). The CDR3 sequence is 15 residues long. Trimming took 7 bases from V and 3 from J; bases not matched to a gene: 9. The CDR3 is CASTSRDRHNQPQHF. The CDR3 nucleotides are TGTGCCAGTACCTCCCGGGACAGACACAATCAGCCCCAGCATTTT.

The rearrangement links TRBV5-1 to TRBJ1-2, with D perhaps matching TRBD1 (5 bases). The CDR3 is 13 residues long. Germline CDR1 and CDR2: SGHRS and YFSETQ. Trimming removed 6 bases from V and 4 bases from J, with 13 bases in between. In DNA form, the CDR3 reads TGCGCCAGCAACCCGACAGTCGGCTATGGCTACACCTTC. Residues: CASNPTVGYGYTF.